This T cell receptor beta chain emerged from a study of T cell changes during pregnancy in multiple sclerosis. The J segment lost 1 base and the V segment lost 0 bases, leaving 11 bases of the junction unmatched. Looked up from germline, CDR1 is SGDLS and CDR2 is YYNGEE. The CDR3 contains 18 residues. Assay: immunoSEQ multiplex PCR; the TCRdb copy retains only in-frame clones and omits some. The repertoire includes more than 70,000 clones, around 94% of them detected once, and approximately 2.1% sits in the top ten. V gene TRBV9 combines with J gene TRBJ2-5; 8 bases map to TRBD2. The sample was peripheral blood, taken before pregnancy. This TCR was sampled from a female donor with multiple sclerosis, enrolled in a pregnancy study. CDR3 bases: TGTGCCAGCAGCGTAGCGGGGGGGCTAGCGGGCCCCCAAGAGACCCAGTACTTC. Translation: CASSVAGGLAGPQETQYF.